What follows are 10 T cell receptor beta chains derived from one specimen sequenced in a study of T cell responses to AZD1222 COVID-19 vaccine. The protocol was immunoSEQ multiplex PCR, while the TCRdb copy is restricted to in-frame clones and leaves out a portion. The table includes around 110,000 clones, under 95% detected once. Sequencing used peripheral blood, obtained on day 0 of AZD1222 vaccination. These receptors were collected from an adult in good health.

CDR3 loop: CASSYSRGGSDEQYF. The CDR3 DNA reads TGTGCCAGCAGTTACTCGAGAGGGGGCAGCGACGAGCAGTACTTC. V gene TRBV6-6 combines with J gene TRBJ2-7, with 7 bases lining up with TRBD1. There are 15 residues in the CDR3. Germline values: CDR1 MNHNY, CDR2 SVGAGI (reference sequence). With V trimmed by 0 bases and J by 5 bases, 7 bases remained unmatched.

This chain joins TRBV30 and TRBJ2-1; perhaps TRBD2 as D (7 bases). This CDR3 has 14 amino acids. Germline V lookup: CDR1 GTSNPN, CDR2 SVGIG (reference sequence). Trimming took off 2 bases at V and 4 bases at J, with 12 bases between the two ends. CDR3 DNA sequence: TGTGCCTGGAGTCGGGGGGCAGCTTACAATGAGCAGTTCTTC. As protein: CAWSRGAAYNEQFF.

V and J are TRBV7-8 and TRBJ1-5, with 7 bases that match TRBD1. V shed 1 base and J 5 bases; nucleotides not matched to a gene: 8. The CDR3 has 16 amino acids. The V gene's germline CDR1 is SGHVS and CDR2 FQNEAQ. The CDR3 sequence is CASSLDGTAYYQPQHF. The CDR3 nucleotides are TGTGCCAGCAGCTTAGATGGGACAGCCTACTATCAGCCCCAGCATTTT.

The chain links TRBV6-4 to TRBJ1-1; D not resolved. The CDR3 loop spans 15 amino acids. The germline V gene has CDR1 MRHNA and CDR2 SNTAGT. V was pared by 5 bases and J by 2 bases, with 15 bases between. CDR3 DNA: TGTGCCAGCAGTCCCACCGACGGAAAAAACACTGAAGCTTTCTTT. Residues: CASSPTDGKNTEAFF.

V is TRBV6-5 and J is TRBJ2-7; D is undetermined. CDR1 is MNHEY, CDR2 SVGAGI, per germline. This CDR3 comprises 14 residues. Trimming removed 2 bases from V and 6 bases from J, with 14 bases in between. CDR3 bases: TGTGCCAGCAGTTACCGTCTCCCGAATCGCGAGCAGTACTTC. Translating gives CASSYRLPNREQYF.

The CDR3 DNA follows: TGTGCCAGCAGTCTGAACACTGAAGCTTTCTTT. Protein: CASSLNTEAFF. The rearrangement links TRBV3-1 (or the pseudogene TRBV3-2) to TRBJ1-1; no reliable D call. The CDR3 spans 11 residues. Trimming took 6 bases from V and 0 from J, leaving 2 bases between them. CDR1 and CDR2 from the germline V gene are LGHDT and YNNKEL (reference sequence).

This clone was seen just once. The chain is built from TRBV5-1 and TRBJ2-7; D call uncertain. Trimming removed 0 bases at V and 2 bases at J, with 12 bases between. CDR3 length: 15 amino acids. Germline V gene sequence: CDR1 SGHRS, CDR2 YFSETQ. In nucleotides, the CDR3 is TGCGCCAGCAGCTTGGGCCCCGGCAGTGCCTACGAGCAGTACTTC. As protein: CASSLGPGSAYEQYF.

This rearrangement joins TRBV10-3 to TRBJ1-1; 10 nucleotides agree with TRBD1. CDR1 ENHRY and CDR2 SYGVKD come from the germline V gene. The CDR3 extends over 15 amino acids. V was clipped by 3 bases and J by 2 bases; unmatched bases: 3. CDR3 sequence (DNA): TGTGCCATCAGTGACCGGACAGGGGGAAACACTGAAGCTTTCTTT. Protein sequence: CAISDRTGGNTEAFF.

This chain links TRBV11-3 with TRBJ2-3, with 9 positions matching TRBD1. CDR1 is SGHNT and CDR2 is YENEEA in the germline V gene. This CDR3 spans 14 amino acids. V was pared by 6 bases and J by 5 bases, with 6 bases of the junction left unmatched. CDR3 protein: CASSLRQGGDTQYF. CDR3 DNA sequence: TGTGCCAGCAGTCTTAGACAGGGGGGAGATACGCAGTATTTT.

This chain connects TRBV7-9 to TRBJ1-4; D unresolved. CDR1 is SEHNR and CDR2 is FQNEAQ in the germline V gene (reference sequence). The CDR3 runs 14 residues. Trimming took 2 bases from V and 8 from J, leaving 12 bases between them. CDR3 loop: CASSLNLNREKLFF. In DNA, the CDR3 is TGTGCCAGCAGCTTAAATCTTAACCGGGAAAAACTGTTTTTT. Full variable domain (remainder filled in from reference TRBV7-9 and TRBJ1-4): DTGVSQNPRHKITKRGQNVTFRCDPISEHNRLYWYRQTLGQGPEFLTYFQNEAQLEKSRLLSDRFSAERPKGSFSTLEIQRTEQGDSAMYLCASSLNLNREKLFFGSGTQLSVL.